These T cell receptor beta chains were read from a single sample in a study of blood T cell repertoires in COVID-19. Method: immunoSEQ multiplex PCR; TCRdb's copy keeps in-frame clones and lacks some. The sample has some 270,000 clones, about nine tenths seen once. The specimen sequenced was PBMCs or T cells enriched from blood (not recorded which). These receptors were collected from a middle-aged woman who had recovered from COVID-19. Both conserved end residues are part of each CDR3. D genes are given only for firm matches. Not every row has a clone size; where given, it reads once, few, many or a size class.

d_call j_call clone_size v_call cdr3_nt cdr3_aa
TRBD2 TRBJ2-7 NA TRBV6-9 TGTGCCAGCAGTTCCGGACTAGCAGTCTACGAGCAGTACTTC CASSSGLAVYEQYF
NA TRBJ1-4 NA TRBV4-2 TGTGCCAGCAGCCAAGATCAGGGTCAGACTGAGGAAAAACTGTTTTTT CASSQDQGQTEEKLFF
NA TRBJ2-6 few TRBV5-1 TGCGCCAGCAGCGACGGGACACCCTCTGGGGCCAACGTCCTGACTTTC CASSDGTPSGANVLTF
NA TRBJ1-1 NA TRBV29-1 TGCAGCGGACAAACAGGGCAGGAAGCTTTCTTT CSGQTGQEAFF
TRBD2 TRBJ2-7 NA TRBV6-5 TGTGCCAGCAGTTACGGGACTAGCGGGAACTCCTACGAGCAGTACTTC CASSYGTSGNSYEQYF
NA TRBJ1-5 NA TRBV5-6 TGTGCCAGCAGCTTGGGACATGGGCAGCCCCAGCATTTT CASSLGHGQPQHF
NA TRBJ1-2 NA TRBV28 TGTGCCATCCCCGAAACAGGGACCTCGAACTATGGCTACACCTTC CAIPETGTSNYGYTF
NA TRBJ2-7 NA TRBV25-1 TGTGCCAGCAGTGAATTAGGATCCAGGGATTCCAACGAGCAGTACTTC CASSELGSRDSNEQYF
NA TRBJ1-2 NA TRBV5-6 TGTGCCAGCAGCTTGGGCACAGGGCACTATGGCTACACCTTC CASSLGTGHYGYTF
TRBD1 TRBJ2-6 NA TRBV7-2 TGTGCCAGCAGCTTAGCCGTCAACCGACAGGGTAGGGCCAACGTCCTGACTTTC CASSLAVNRQGRANVLTF
NA TRBJ1-1 NA TRBV7-9 TGTGCCAGCAGGTCCGTCAGGGACACTGAAGCTTTCTTT CASRSVRDTEAFF
NA TRBJ1-1 NA TRBV5-5 TGTGCCAGCAGCTTGGGGCATTCAGTGAACACTGAAGCTTTCTTT CASSLGHSVNTEAFF
NA TRBJ2-2 NA TRBV6-2/TRBV6-3 TGTGCCAGCAGTTACCTATTGAACACCGGGGAGCTGTTTTTT CASSYLLNTGELFF
NA TRBJ1-4 few TRBV5-8 TGTGCCAGCAGCGAAAGGACAGCTAATGAAAAACTGTTTTTT CASSERTANEKLFF
TRBD1 TRBJ1-4 NA TRBV4-1 TGCGCCAGCAGCCAAGTCTCCGTGTACAGGGGATATGAAAAACTGTTTTTT CASSQVSVYRGYEKLFF
NA TRBJ2-7 NA TRBV2 TGTGCCAGCAGTTTATTGTCGGGGAGGTTCTCCTACGAGCAGTACTTC CASSLLSGRFSYEQYF
NA TRBJ1-2 NA TRBV29-1 TGCAGCGTTGGGCAGGGGAGCTATGGCTACACCTTC CSVGQGSYGYTF
NA TRBJ2-2 NA TRBV4-1 TGCGCCAGCAGGACTACGGTCAGGAGGGGCGGGGAGCTGTTTTTT CASRTTVRRGGELFF
NA TRBJ1-2 few TRBV5-4 TGTGCCAGCAGCCCTCCGGGTGCGGGGGCTCCTGGCTACACCTTC CASSPPGAGAPGYTF
NA TRBJ1-4 NA TRBV19 TGTGCCAGTAGTACCCAACTCCATGAAAAACTGTTTTTT CASSTQLHEKLFF
NA TRBJ1-1 once TRBV3-1/TRBV3-2 TGTGCCAGCAGCACCCCCAGGGAAGGGAACACTGAAGCTTTCTTT CASSTPREGNTEAFF
NA TRBJ1-1 NA TRBV27 TGTGCCAGCACCCAAATTGGGGGCAACACTGAAGCTTTCTTT CASTQIGGNTEAFF
NA TRBJ2-6 NA TRBV18 TGTGCCAGCTCCGAATTACCACAGGGCCTCAACTCTGGGGCCAACGTCCTGACTTTC CASSELPQGLNSGANVLTF
NA TRBJ2-5 NA TRBV7-2 TGTGCCAGCAGCTTAGGACTAGTTGGGGCGGAGACCCAGTACTTC CASSLGLVGAETQYF
NA TRBJ1-5 NA TRBV19 TGTGCCAGTAGCCCTAAGACAGCATATAGCAATCAGCCCCAGCATTTT CASSPKTAYSNQPQHF
TRBD1 TRBJ2-3 NA TRBV7-9 TGTGCCAGCAGCGCCGACCGACAGGGGAGGACAGATACGCAGTATTTT CASSADRQGRTDTQYF
TRBD2 TRBJ2-7 NA TRBV6-5 TGTGCCAGCAGTTTTGATAGCGGGGCATCCTACGAGCAGTACTTC CASSFDSGASYEQYF
TRBD2 TRBJ2-3 NA TRBV4-2 TGTGCCAGCAGCCCCAGCGGGAGGGAGCAGTATTTT CASSPSGREQYF
TRBD1 TRBJ1-5 NA TRBV7-9 TGTGCCAGCAGCTTAGACCCACAGGGGAATATGTTTGGCCAGCCCCAGCATTTT CASSLDPQGNMFGQPQHF
TRBD2 TRBJ2-1 NA TRBV6-2/TRBV6-3 TGTGCCAGCAGTTACTCGACAGGACTAGCGTACACCTACAATGAGCAGTTCTTC CASSYSTGLAYTYNEQFF
NA TRBJ1-1 NA TRBV27 TGTGCCAGCAGCCCGTACAGGGACACTGAAGCTTTCTTT CASSPYRDTEAFF
NA TRBJ2-6 NA TRBV6-2/TRBV6-3 TGTGCCAGCAGTTTTGGACAGAGCTCTGGGGCCAACGTCCTGACTTTC CASSFGQSSGANVLTF
NA TRBJ2-3 NA TRBV18 TGTGCCAGCTCACCATTCGGGTTGGACGGGGGGCCGGTAGATACGCAGTATTTT CASSPFGLDGGPVDTQYF
NA TRBJ1-5 NA TRBV25-1 TGTGCCAGCAGTGAATACAGTAGCAATCAGCCCCAGCATTTT CASSEYSSNQPQHF
NA TRBJ2-2 NA TRBV19 TGTGCCAGTAGTATAGGAGGGCACACCGGGGAGCTGTTTTTT CASSIGGHTGELFF
TRBD1 TRBJ1-6 NA TRBV6-5 TGTGCCAGCAGTACAGGGGGAAATTCACCCCTCCACTTT CASSTGGNSPLHF